One sample yielded the 24 T cell receptor beta chains listed below, sequenced in a study of blood T cell repertoires in COVID-19. Generated by immunoSEQ multiplex PCR, the TCRdb table keeps only in-frame clones and is missing some. Among more than 200,000 clones listed, approximately 91% were seen once. The specimen sequenced was peripheral blood. The receptors stem from a middle-aged woman who had recovered from COVID-19.

CDR3 nucleotides: TGTGCCAGTAGCCTAAGGGGGAATGGCTACACCTTC. Translating it yields CASSLRGNGYTF. The V call is TRBV19, the J call TRBJ1-2; a weak D match, TRBD1 (6 bases). CDR3 size: 12 residues. CDR1 is LNHDA and CDR2 is SQIVND in the germline V gene (reference sequence). Trimming left V 6 bases short and J 6 bases short, with 11 bases between.

This clone was counted between two and nine times. This chain joins TRBV6-5 and TRBJ1-5; D gene unclear. The CDR3 has 15 amino acids. Germline V gives CDR1 MNHEY, CDR2 SVGAGI. Trimming took off 5 bases at V and 3 bases at J, with 14 bases between the two ends. The CDR3 loop is CASSRTGNTNQPQHF. DNA of the CDR3: TGTGCCAGCAGTCGGACGGGAAACACCAATCAGCCCCAGCATTTT.

The genes are TRBV29-1 and TRBJ2-5; no reliable D call. Germline CDR1 and CDR2: SQVTM and ANQGSEA. The germline V and J ends were trimmed by 4 bases and 5 bases, with 5 bases remaining between them. The CDR3 sequence is 10 residues long. CDR3 sequence: CSVAEETQYF. The CDR3 nucleotides are TGCAGCGTTGCGGAGGAGACCCAGTACTTC. The whole variable domain, remainder taken from reference TRBV29-1 and TRBJ2-5, is SAVISQKPSRDICQRGTSLTIQCQVDSQVTMMFWYRQQPGQSLTLIATANQGSEATYESGFVIDKFPISRPNLTFSTLTVSNMSPEDSSIYLCSVAEETQYFGPGTRLLVL.

This rearrangement joins TRBV19 to TRBJ1-5; the D gene is possibly TRBD1 (5 bases). The CDR3 length is 15 residues. Looked up from germline, CDR1 is LNHDA and CDR2 is SQIVND (reference sequence). Trimming took off 6 bases at V and 3 bases at J, with 15 bases between the two ends. CDR3 in amino acids: CASRASGGINQPQHF. The CDR3 DNA reads TGTGCCAGTAGGGCCTCGGGGGGAATCAATCAGCCCCAGCATTTT.

V gene TRBV7-3 combines with J gene TRBJ2-1; D perhaps matches TRBD1 (6 bases). The CDR3 loop spans 18 amino acids. V shed 5 bases and J shed 0 bases, with 20 bases lying between them. Germline values: CDR1 SGHTA, CDR2 FQGTGA. The DNA for the CDR3 is TGTGCCAGCAGCCAAAACCCGCATGGGGGCGGCTCCTACAATGAGCAGTTCTTC. This translates into CASSQNPHGGGSYNEQFF. Variable domain in full (rest from reference TRBV7-3 and TRBJ2-1): GAGVSQTPSNKVTEKGKYVELRCDPISGHTALYWYRQSLGQGPEFLIYFQGTGAADDSGLPNDRFFAVRPEGSVSTLKIQRTERGDSAVYLCASSQNPHGGGSYNEQFFGPGTRLTVL.

The chain recombines TRBV7-2 with TRBJ2-7, with TRBD1 identical over 9 bases. Germline assignment: CDR1 SGHTA and CDR2 FQGNSA. The CDR3 has 15 amino acids. V lost 4 bases to trimming and J lost 5 bases; unmatched junction nucleotides: 9. The CDR3 here is CASSSQPGTGNEQYF. The CDR3, as DNA: TGTGCCAGCAGCTCACAACCAGGGACAGGGAACGAGCAGTACTTC.

The J gene is TRBJ1-2, the V gene TRBV18; 8 nucleotides line up with TRBD1. The CDR3 extends over 16 amino acids. V lost 3 bases, J lost 1 base, and 7 bases stayed unmatched. Germline lookup yields CDR1 KGHSH and CDR2 LQKENI. The chain's CDR3 is CASSPPGTGLNYGYTF. The CDR3 region has the DNA TGTGCCAGCTCACCTCCCGGGACAGGCCTTAACTATGGCTACACCTTC.

V gene TRBV18 combines with J gene TRBJ2-7; 10 bases match TRBD1. The CDR3 is 15 amino acids. CDR1 and CDR2 from the germline V gene are KGHSH and LQKENI. Unmatched junction bases numbered 6, after V lost 4 bases and J lost 3 bases. The CDR3: CASSQPGQGYYEQYF. As DNA, the CDR3 is TGTGCCAGCTCACAACCGGGACAGGGGTACTACGAGCAGTACTTC.

The chain has TRBV2 and TRBJ2-1; TRBD2 aligns across 12 bases. The ends lost 1 base at V and 10 bases at J; junction bases unmatched: 8. Germline V gene data show CDR1 as SNHLY and CDR2 as FYNNEI. The CDR3 totals 16 residues. CDR3 sequence (DNA): TGTGCCAGCAGTGAAGGGTTACTAGCGGGAGGTGACGAGCAGTTCTTC. Its protein is CASSEGLLAGGDEQFF.

The V gene is TRBV25-1, the J gene TRBJ2-3; TRBD2 matches at 8 bases. CDR3 length equals 17 residues. The trim removed 6 bases at V and 4 bases at J, leaving 15 bases unmatched. Germline CDR1 is MGHDK and CDR2 is SYGVNS. The CDR3 protein is CASSWGSVGRASDTQYF. The CDR3 bases are TGTGCCAGCAGCTGGGGATCGGTCGGGAGGGCCTCAGATACGCAGTATTTT.

The chain uses TRBV10-3 and TRBJ2-5; D is undetermined. The CDR3 extends over 15 amino acids. Germline CDR1 reads ENHRY; CDR2 reads SYGVKD. V shed 6 bases and J shed 2 bases, with 16 bases lying between them. This CDR3 reads CAISRVIANQETQYF. The DNA of the CDR3 is TGTGCCATCAGCCGCGTCATTGCGAATCAAGAGACCCAGTACTTC.

The J gene is TRBJ2-1, the V gene TRBV19; 8 bases match TRBD2. The V and J ends lost 7 bases and 6 bases, in that order; junction bases with no gene match: 5. Germline assignment: CDR1 LNHDA and CDR2 SQIVND (reference sequence). The CDR3 has 13 amino acids. The DNA for the CDR3 is TGTGCCAGTAAACTAGCGGTTAGCAATGAGCAGTTCTTC. This gives the protein CASKLAVSNEQFF.

The chain couples TRBV18 to TRBJ2-5; tentatively, D is TRBD1 (6 bases). The CDR3 sequence is 15 residues long. V lost 0 bases and J lost 3, with 11 bases in between. Per the germline V gene, CDR1 is KGHSH and CDR2 is LQKENI. CDR3 amino acids: CASSPPGAGKETQYF. CDR3 DNA: TGTGCCAGCTCACCACCGGGGGCTGGGAAAGAGACCCAGTACTTC.

The gene calls are TRBV18 and TRBJ2-5, with D possibly TRBD1 on 5 matching bases. V lost 8 bases to trimming and J lost 1 base, with 14 bases between them. CDR3 length: 14 amino acids. Per germline, CDR1 KGHSH and CDR2 LQKENI. The CDR3 sequence: CASSPGRAQETQYF. The CDR3 DNA reads TGTGCCAGCAGCCCGGGCAGGGCCCAAGAGACCCAGTACTTC.

The chain combines TRBV7-8 with TRBJ1-3; 7 bases agree with TRBD1. With V trimmed by 5 bases and J by 0 bases, 4 bases remained unmatched. The CDR3 totals 15 residues. Germline CDR1 reads SGHVS; CDR2 reads FQNEAQ. CDR3 nucleotide sequence: TGTGCCAGCAGCATAACAGGGGACTCTGGAAACACCATATATTTT. This codes for CASSITGDSGNTIYF.

The CDR3 reads CASRGTGKNYGYTF. CDR3 coding DNA: TGTGCCAGCAGGGGGACAGGGAAGAACTATGGCTACACCTTC. The chain carries TRBV25-1 and TRBJ1-2, with 9 bases matching TRBD1. V lost 6 bases, J lost 2 bases, and 4 bases stayed unmatched. The CDR3 loop spans 14 amino acids. Germline loops: CDR1 MGHDK, CDR2 SYGVNS.

The CDR3: CASSRTVAGVPPEQFF. The CDR3, as DNA: TGTGCCAGTAGTAGGACTGTGGCGGGAGTCCCCCCGGAGCAGTTCTTC. This sequence joins TRBV19 and TRBJ2-1, with 7 nucleotides matching TRBD2. In germline, CDR1 is LNHDA, CDR2 SQIVND (reference sequence). The CDR3 runs 16 residues. Losses at the gene ends were 4 bases for V and 10 bases for J; bases not matched to a gene: 16.

The gene calls are TRBV5-1 and TRBJ2-2; D may be TRBD1 (6 bases). Trimming pared 6 bases from V and 4 bases from J, leaving 13 bases between. The V gene's germline CDR1 is SGHRS and CDR2 YFSETQ. This CDR3 is 14 amino acids long. The CDR3 region has the DNA TGCGCCAGCACAGGGGCGGCAACCACCGGGGAGCTGTTTTTT. Translation gives CASTGAATTGELFF. Full variable domain (outside the CDR3, taken from reference TRBV5-1 and TRBJ2-2): KAGVTQTPRYLIKTRGQQVTLSCSPISGHRSVSWYQQTPGQGLQFLFEYFSETQRNKGNFPGRFSGRQFSNSRSEMNVSTLELGDSALYLCASTGAATTGELFFGEGSRLTVL.

In its sample, this clone was seen a few times. The V gene is TRBV7-6, the J gene TRBJ1-5, with 7 bases lining up with TRBD1. CDR3 length: 16 residues. The junction had 7 bases not matched to a gene; V was cut back by 5 bases and J by 0 bases. Looked up from germline, CDR1 is SGHVS and CDR2 is FNYEAQ. This CDR3 reads CASSLGTAISNQPQHF. CDR3 DNA sequence: TGTGCCAGCAGCCTCGGGACAGCGATTAGCAATCAGCCCCAGCATTTT.

J is TRBJ1-5 and V is TRBV18; the D gene is possibly TRBD1 (5 bases). V lost 6 bases to trimming and J lost 7 bases, with 13 bases between them. The CDR3 totals 13 residues. Germline CDR1 and CDR2: KGHSH and LQKENI. The CDR3 region has the DNA TGTGCCAGCTCTCTGGGGGGGGTACAGCCCCAGCATTTT. Translating gives CASSLGGVQPQHF.

The rearrangement uses TRBV6-5 and TRBJ2-7; possible D gene TRBD2, 5 bases. Trimming removed 2 bases from V and 2 bases from J, with 13 bases in between. The CDR3 is 15 amino acids. In germline, CDR1 is MNHEY, CDR2 SVGAGI. The CDR3 DNA sequence: TGTGCCAGCAGTTACATGGCGGGTGCCGCCTACGAGCAGTACTTC. It codes for CASSYMAGAAYEQYF.

This rearrangement joins TRBV11-2 to TRBJ1-1, with TRBD1 as a possible D gene (5 bases). CDR1 is SGHAT, CDR2 FQNNGV, per germline. Trimming took off 5 bases at V and 11 bases at J, with 24 bases between the two ends. This CDR3 has 15 residues. The CDR3 bases are TGTGCCAGCAGCCCCCACCCGGGGGAACTTTTGGACGCTTTCTTT. Its translation is CASSPHPGELLDAFF.

The chain recombines TRBV4-1 with TRBJ2-4; D gene unclear. V lost 0 bases to trimming and J lost 0 bases, with 15 bases between them. The CDR3 consists of 18 residues. From germline, CDR1 is MGHRA and CDR2 YSYEKL. CDR3 sequence: CASSQDLERALAKNIQYF. DNA for the CDR3: TGCGCCAGCAGCCAAGATTTGGAGCGTGCACTAGCCAAAAACATTCAGTACTTC.

The V and J genes are TRBV6-5 and TRBJ1-2; 9 positions agree with TRBD1. Germline V gene data show CDR1 as MNHEY and CDR2 as SVGAGI. Trimming at V came to 6 bases and at J to 8 bases, leaving 7 bases not matched to a gene. This CDR3 is 13 amino acids long. The DNA for the CDR3 is TGTGCCAGCAGCCGGACAGGGGAGGACGGCTACACCTTC. This sequence encodes CASSRTGEDGYTF.